In its sample, the clone carrying this TCR beta chain was seen many times. What it recognizes is unknown. The same CDR3 can be traced to other DNA sequences in this sample. This record comes from a study of CD4+ T cells in melanoma. Findings and caveats of the study: CD8+ T cell, macrophage and B cell function reportedly correlated with neoantigen-specific CD4+ T cells.

Sequencing used immunoSEQ multiplex PCR; TCRdb keeps in-frame clones, though not all of them. The sample lists about 54,000 clones, over 60% occurring once. The germline V gene encodes CDR1 SGHAT and CDR2 FQNNGV. The CDR3 consists of 14 residues. Trimming took off 1 base at V and 0 bases at J, with 7 bases between the two ends. The gene calls are TRBV11-2 and TRBJ2-7, with D perhaps TRBD2 (5 bases). The TCR comes from a human donor with melanoma. The sample comprised tumor tissue. The CDR3 sequence: CASSLARVSYEQYF. DNA for the CDR3: TGTGCCAGCAGCTTAGCGCGGGTCTCCTACGAGCAGTACTTC.